These 2 T cell receptor beta chains came from one sample sequenced in a study. The sorted Tregs were CD4+CD25+CD127-/low cells. Via MiXCR, TCRdb re-called the 5' RACE reads, giving one row per CDR3 protein. The table shows 34,000 or so distinct CDR3 sequences, with 27% occurring only once. Material for sequencing was tumor-infiltrating Tregs sorted from the breast tumor. These TCRs come from a female donor with breast cancer.

About this clonotype itself: Mismatch with germline at one junction end may stem from a read error. The chain combines TRBV20-1 with TRBJ2-3; D is uncertain. CDR1 and CDR2 from the germline V gene are DFQATT and SNEGSKA (reference sequence). This CDR3 spans 13 amino acids. The CDR3 DNA reads TGTAGTGCTAGTTTCCGGTCCACAGATACGCAGTATTTT. Encoded protein: CSASFRSTDTQYF.

This clonotype rates as medium-sized. The chain carries TRBV5-1 and TRBJ1-1; 10 bases are shared with TRBD1. V dropped 0 bases and J dropped 6; count of bases not matched to a gene: 2. The length of the CDR3 is 14 residues. Germline V lookup: CDR1 SGHRS, CDR2 YFSETQ. The CDR3 DNA is TGCGCCAGCAGCTTGGGACAGGGGGCTTCTGAAGCTTTCTTT. It codes for CASSLGQGASEAFF.